This entry describes one T cell receptor beta chain. The antigen remains undetermined. These data belong to a study of cytomegalovirus exposure and HLA in healthy donors. The PCR had 60 Vbeta and 13 Jbeta primers. Repertoires were generated with immunoSEQ multiplex PCR, while TCRdb's copy carries only in-frame clones and drops some. The table has over 250,000 clones, roughly two thirds seen once. V was cut by 5 bases and J by 2 bases, with 10 bases left in between. Germline V lookup: CDR1 SGHVS, CDR2 FQNEAQ. The CDR3 covers 13 residues. Points from the study as a whole: Clonal expansion, a later analysis showed, was greater in HLA-associated TCR beta chains than in equally common others.

This TCR came from a female donor in good health and CMV-seronegative. The chain is built from TRBV7-8 and TRBJ2-7, with no clear D. Sequencing was done on a sample of PBMCs. The CDR3 region has the DNA TGTGCCAGCAGCGTAGGTCTTGCCTACGAGCAGTACTTC. Translating it yields CASSVGLAYEQYF.